What follows are 27 T cell receptor beta chains derived from one specimen sequenced in a study of IL-17A CD8 T cells in psoriatic arthritis synovium. TCRdb keeps only in-frame clones here, not all; method: immunoSEQ multiplex PCR. The table records a few thousand clones, about 72% of them present only once. Magnetically isolated CD3+ T cells were stimulated 1.5 hours with PMA and ionomycin. Actively inflamed joints of psoriatic arthritis patients supplied the aspirated synovial fluid. Sequenced: IFN-gamma+ CD8+ T cells from synovial fluid. Subset meaning: IL-17A-IFNgamma+ memory CD8+ (Tc1) cells. The receptors originated from a human donor with psoriatic arthritis.

This chain uses TRBV6-1 with TRBJ2-1, with D uncertain. The V gene's germline CDR1 is MNHNS and CDR2 SASEGT. Trimming shortened V by 4 bases and J by 6 bases, and 10 bases separated the two germline ends. This CDR3 comprises 13 residues. CDR3 DNA sequence: TGTGCCAGCAGTGGCACTATTTCCAATGAGCAGTTCTTC. It is translated as CASSGTISNEQFF.

The rearrangement joins TRBV13 to TRBJ2-1; D possibly corresponds to TRBD1 (7 bases). Germline CDR1 and CDR2: PRHDT and FYEKMQ (reference sequence). Trimming shortened V by 1 base and J by 8 bases, and 18 bases separated the two germline ends. The CDR3 runs to 16 residues. This CDR3 is CASSLVSRGGQDEQFF. The CDR3 DNA reads as TGTGCCAGCAGCTTAGTTTCTCGGGGAGGACAGGATGAGCAGTTCTTC.

V usage is TRBV20-1 and J usage is TRBJ2-3; D remains unclear. Between the trimmed V and J ends, which lost 6 bases and 6 bases, there was a span of 7 bases. CDR1 is DFQATT and CDR2 is SNEGSKA in the germline V gene (reference sequence). This CDR3 region has 10 residues. The CDR3 is CSAERDTQYF. In DNA, the CDR3 is TGCAGTGCCGAAAGGGATACGCAGTATTTT.

This chain uses TRBV4-3 with TRBJ2-7, with a weak D call TRBD2 (5 bases). The CDR3 sequence is 12 residues long. From germline, CDR1 is LGHNA and CDR2 YSLEER. Trimming left V 1 base short and J 6 bases short, with 7 bases between. CDR3: CASSQGGIEQYF. CDR3 nucleotide sequence: TGCGCCAGCAGCCAAGGAGGGATCGAGCAGTACTTC.

This sequence joins TRBV29-1 and TRBJ2-4; D is perhaps TRBD1 (5 bases). The CDR3 has 16 amino acids. Germline V gene lookup returns CDR1 SQVTM and CDR2 ANQGSEA. V was pared by 6 bases and J by 0 bases, with 18 bases between. CDR3 loop: CSVLRGSEGAKNIQYF. The CDR3 DNA is TGCAGCGTCCTTAGGGGCAGCGAAGGAGCCAAAAACATTCAGTACTTC.

This clone was detected only a few times. The rearrangement links TRBV2 to TRBJ2-7, with D possibly being TRBD1 (5 bases). CDR1 and CDR2 (germline): SNHLY, FYNNEI. The length of the CDR3 is 13 residues. Trimming left V 7 bases short and J 1 base short, with 11 bases between. CDR3 bases: TGTGCCAGCACACAGACAGATTCCTACGAGCAGTACTTC. Protein: CASTQTDSYEQYF.

The CDR3 loop reads CASSTDRSKEYF. CDR3 in DNA: TGTGCCAGCAGCACGGACAGAAGCAAGGAGTACTTC. The rearrangement uses TRBV7-9 and TRBJ2-7; tentative D call: TRBD1 (6 bases). Germline CDR1 and CDR2: SEHNR and FQNEAQ (reference sequence). Trimming took 5 bases from V and 11 from J, leaving 16 bases between them. The CDR3 loop spans 12 amino acids.

The chain carries TRBV4-2 and TRBJ2-2; D not resolved. The CDR3 is made up of 16 amino acids. The germline V gene encodes CDR1 LGHNA and CDR2 YNFKEQ. Trimming left V 5 bases short and J 3 bases short, with 16 bases between. The CDR3 region has the DNA TGTGCCAGCAGCTCTTCGACTCCGGATCACACCGGGGAGCTGTTTTTT. It yields the protein CASSSSTPDHTGELFF.

This sequence joins TRBV6-1 and TRBJ2-3, with TRBD2 matching over 7 bases. CDR1 MNHNS and CDR2 SASEGT come from the germline V gene. After removal of 2 bases from V and 6 bases from J, the junction contained 8 bases not matched to a gene. CDR3 length: 15 residues. This CDR3 is CASSETAGRADTQYF. Written as DNA, the CDR3 is TGTGCCAGCAGTGAAACAGCGGGAAGGGCGGATACGCAGTATTTT.

There are a few counts of this clone. The V gene is TRBV6-4, the J gene TRBJ2-1, with 11 bases fitting TRBD1. Germline trimming cut 2 bases from V and 6 bases from J; bases unmatched to any gene: 0. Looked up from germline, CDR1 is MRHNA and CDR2 is SNTAGT. The CDR3 is 14 amino acids. CDR3 protein: CASSDGTGGNEQFF. The CDR3 DNA reads TGTGCCAGCAGTGACGGGACAGGGGGCAATGAGCAGTTCTTC.

The chain joins TRBV7-9 to TRBJ2-2; 9 nucleotides align to TRBD2. CDR1 is SEHNR, CDR2 FQNEAQ, per germline (reference sequence). The V gene end was trimmed by 2 bases and the J gene end by 5 bases; junction bases not matched to a gene: 6. There are 16 residues in the CDR3. The CDR3 nucleotides read TGTGCCAGCAGCTTACTTGCGGGAGGGTGGACCGGGGAGCTGTTTTTT. Translation gives CASSLLAGGWTGELFF.

CDR3 nucleotides: TGTGCCAGCAGTGACTTCACAGTCTACAATGAGCAGTTCTTC. It yields the protein CASSDFTVYNEQFF. The chain recombines TRBV2 with TRBJ2-1; D not certain. The CDR3 is 14 amino acids. Trimming took off 3 bases at V and 3 bases at J, with 9 bases between the two ends. Germline V gene lookup returns CDR1 SNHLY and CDR2 FYNNEI.

The chain combines TRBV7-6 with TRBJ1-4; possibly TRBD1 for D (6 bases). Trimming took off 1 base at V and 6 bases at J, with 12 bases between the two ends. Germline V gene data show CDR1 as SGHVS and CDR2 as FNYEAQ. There are 15 residues in the CDR3. This CDR3 is CASSLVRGAHEKLFF. CDR3 DNA: TGTGCCAGCAGCTTAGTGAGGGGGGCGCATGAAAAACTGTTTTTT.

This clone was observed a few times. The gene calls are TRBV11-2 and TRBJ2-7; no firm D call. Germline V lookup: CDR1 SGHAT, CDR2 FQNNGV. Trimming stripped 3 bases from V and 2 bases from J, with 5 bases between. The CDR3 extends over 12 amino acids. The CDR3 DNA follows: TGTGCCAGCAGCTTTAGAACCTACGAGCAGTACTTC. Protein: CASSFRTYEQYF.

This clone showed up just once. The genes are TRBV2 and TRBJ2-3; TRBD2 agrees at 9 bases. Germline assignment: CDR1 SNHLY and CDR2 FYNNEI. This CDR3 is built from 16 residues. Losses at the gene ends were 6 bases for V and 5 bases for J; bases not matched to a gene: 12. The CDR3 sequence: CASRVMGLAGGDTQYF. Written as DNA, the CDR3 is TGTGCCAGCAGGGTTATGGGACTAGCAGGTGGAGATACGCAGTATTTT. The whole variable domain, remainder taken from reference TRBV2 and TRBJ2-3, is EPEVTQTPSHQVTQMGQEVILRCVPISNHLYFYWYRQILGQKVEFLVSFYNNEISEKSEIFDDQFSVERPDGSNFTLKIRSTKLEDSAMYFCASRVMGLAGGDTQYFGPGTRLTVL.

This rearrangement joins TRBV28 to TRBJ2-2, with TRBD2 identical over 7 bases. This CDR3 has 15 residues. With V trimmed by 5 bases and J by 3 bases, 6 bases remained unmatched. Per the germline V gene, CDR1 is MDHEN and CDR2 is SYDVKM. CDR3 nucleotide sequence: TGTGCCAGCAGTCGGGGGGACTCAGACACCGGGGAGCTGTTTTTT. The encoded protein is CASSRGDSDTGELFF.

This clone was picked up a small number of times. The genes are TRBV29-1 and TRBJ2-2; possible D gene TRBD2, 6 bases. There are 13 residues in the CDR3. V shed 5 bases and J shed 5 bases, with 12 bases lying between them. Looked up from germline, CDR1 is SQVTM and CDR2 is ANQGSEA. The CDR3 reads CSVSSSETGELFF. DNA for the CDR3: TGCAGCGTTTCGTCTAGCGAGACCGGGGAGCTGTTTTTT.

V and J are TRBV6-1 and TRBJ2-2; TRBD2 matches 13 bases. Unmatched junction bases numbered 0, after V lost 1 base and J lost 7 bases. Germline V gene sequence: CDR1 MNHNS, CDR2 SASEGT. The CDR3 extends over 15 amino acids. The CDR3 region has the DNA TGTGCCAGCAGTGAAGGGACTAGCGGGAGCGGGGAGCTGTTTTTT. It codes for CASSEGTSGSGELFF.

The gene calls are TRBV19 and TRBJ1-5; 8 positions match TRBD1. Germline values: CDR1 LNHDA, CDR2 SQIVND (reference sequence). Trimming cost V 6 bases and J 1 base; bases outside gene matches: 8. The CDR3 loop spans 16 amino acids. The CDR3 DNA reads as TGTGCCAGTAGAAGTCAGGGGGCGCCGAGCAATCAGCCCCAGCATTTT. Translation: CASRSQGAPSNQPQHF.

The rearrangement uses TRBV7-9 and TRBJ2-7; 10 bases line up with TRBD2. Looked up from germline, CDR1 is SEHNR and CDR2 is FQNEAQ (reference sequence). V was clipped by 5 bases and J by 2 bases; unmatched bases: 6. This CDR3 comprises 15 residues. Here the CDR3 DNA reads TGTGCCAGCAGCAAGACTAGCGGGCGGACCTACGAGCAGTACTTC. Translated: CASSKTSGRTYEQYF.

The V gene is TRBV9, the J gene TRBJ2-1; the D gene is possibly TRBD1 (6 bases). CDR1 SGDLS and CDR2 YYNGEE come from the germline V gene. The CDR3 covers 16 residues. The V end was cut by 4 bases, the J end by 4 bases, with 18 bases between. The CDR3 region is CASSLVSGQGYNEQFF. In DNA, the CDR3 is TGTGCCAGCAGCCTTGTGTCAGGGCAGGGGTACAATGAGCAGTTCTTC.

The V and J genes are TRBV9 and TRBJ2-1; 9 bases are shared with TRBD1. CDR1 and CDR2 from the germline V gene are SGDLS and YYNGEE. The CDR3 is made up of 16 amino acids. V was pared by 0 bases and J by 7 bases, with 8 bases of the junction left unmatched. In nucleotides, the CDR3 is TGTGCCAGCAGCGTAGCTGGACAGGGGTTATTGAATGAGCAGTTCTTC. Protein sequence: CASSVAGQGLLNEQFF.

There are a few counts of this clone. The chain combines TRBV6-4 with TRBJ2-3, with TRBD2 as a possible D gene (5 bases). Trimming took 4 bases from V and 0 from J, leaving 8 bases between them. CDR3 size: 14 residues. CDR1 and CDR2 from the germline V gene are MRHNA and SNTAGT. In DNA form, the CDR3 reads TGTGCCAGCAGTGTGGGCGGGAGCACAGATACGCAGTATTTT. Protein: CASSVGGSTDTQYF.

The chain is built from TRBV30 and TRBJ2-1; 11 bases fit TRBD2. The J segment lost 6 bases and the V segment lost 4 bases, leaving 8 bases of the junction unmatched. CDR3 length: 15 amino acids. From germline, CDR1 is GTSNPN and CDR2 SVGIG (reference sequence). The CDR3 nucleotides are TGTGCCTGGAAAGAACTAGCGGGAGATTTCAATGAGCAGTTCTTC. Translation gives CAWKELAGDFNEQFF.

The CDR3, as DNA: TGTGCCAGCAGCTTGCCAGGGAGCTCCTACGAGCAGTACTTC. This codes for CASSLPGSSYEQYF. V gene TRBV5-4 combines with J gene TRBJ2-7; D tentatively fits TRBD1 or TRBD2 (5 bases each). In germline, CDR1 is SGHNT, CDR2 YYREEE (reference sequence). V dropped 1 base and J dropped 0 bases, with 8 bases sitting between them. This CDR3 is built from 14 residues.

This chain joins TRBV5-6 and TRBJ1-1, with D hard to call. Trimming cost V 0 bases and J 4 bases, with 10 bases left between them. The CDR3 length is 14 residues. Germline-derived CDR1 and CDR2 are SGHDT and YYEEEE. In DNA form, the CDR3 reads TGTGCCAGCAGCTTGGGGATAGTAGGCACTGAAGCTTTCTTT. The encoded protein is CASSLGIVGTEAFF. Drawing the rest from reference TRBV5-6 and TRBJ1-1, the complete variable domain is DAGVTQSPTHLIKTRGQQVTLRCSPKSGHDTVSWYQQALGQGPQFIFQYYEEEERQRGNFPDRFSGHQFPNYSSELNVNALLLGDSALYLCASSLGIVGTEAFFGQGTRLTVV.

The rearrangement uses TRBV4-3 and TRBJ2-3, with D uncertain. V lost 0 bases and J lost 4, with 11 bases in between. Per the germline V gene, CDR1 is LGHNA and CDR2 is YSLEER. The CDR3 spans 15 residues. In DNA form, the CDR3 reads TGCGCCAGCAGCCAAGATCGAGATGGCGCAGATACGCAGTATTTT. It specifies CASSQDRDGADTQYF.